The source of this TCR beta chain is a study of CD8+CD57+ T cells in acquired aplastic anemia. With regard to this clonotype: Antigen specificity is unknown.

Researchers used genomic DNA as the template to profile TCR beta VDJ and CDR3. TCRdb processed the reads anew with MiXCR; each CDR3 protein has one entry. The data contain around 68,000 distinct CDR3 sequences, roughly half of them singletons. General observations from the study: About 30 CD8+ CDR3 sequences occurred in both the patients and the controls.

From germline, CDR1 is MNHEY and CDR2 SVGAGI. This CDR3 spans 8 amino acids. V lost 5 bases, J lost 16 bases, and 6 bases lay in between. The chain is built from TRBV6-5 and TRBJ1-5, with no clear D. The clonotype originates from a human donor in good health, serving as a control. The sequencing sample was made of sorted CD4+, CD8+, or CD8+CD57+ T cells (not recorded which) from PBMCs. The CDR3, as DNA: TGTGCCAGCAGTCGCCCCCATTTT. Translated: CASSRPHF.